This T cell receptor beta chain was retrieved from a study of beta chain features in type 1 diabetes. Study-wide results and caveats: Whether HLA type affects TCRB rearrangement stayed undetermined in the present work. TCRB CDR3s from Type 1 diabetes patients were moderately but significantly shorter in all four CD4+ subsets. Type 1 diabetes patients had fewer VDJ junction insertions and more deletions.

Trimming stripped 6 bases from V and 7 bases from J, with 9 bases between. Germline assignment: CDR1 MNHEY and CDR2 SMNVEV (reference sequence). This CDR3 comprises 11 residues. Expressed TCRB transcripts were sequenced because the entire RNA isolate underwent reverse transcription. Some clones are missing from TCRdb's copy, which holds only in-frame ones; the method was immunoSEQ multiplex PCR. The profile shows 200,000 to 250,000 clones, 11% to 15% of them singletons. On this clone: Its antigen is not identified.

All sorted populations exceeded 95% purity. Sequencing used naive CD4+ T cells from blood. The chain joins TRBV27 to TRBJ1-2, with D hard to call. The TCR comes from a man younger than 45 with type 1 diabetes. CDR3 sequence (DNA): TGTGCCAGCAGAACATCCTCTGGCTACACCTTC. Protein product: CASRTSSGYTF.